This T cell receptor (beta chain) derives from a study of blood T cells in healthy people across ages. Alongside a J-beta primer mix, a sample-barcoded 5' primer served in a second PCR lasting about 7 to 12 cycles. In TCRdb, the 5' RACE reads were re-called with MiXCR into one record per CDR3 protein. Here the sample spans 1.5 million to 2 million distinct CDR3 sequences, around 48% being singletons. CDR3 length: 15 residues. Looked up from germline, CDR1 is MNHEY and CDR2 is SVGAGI. Trimming cost V 2 bases and J 11 bases, with 21 bases left between them. Sequenced material: blood. This receptor was taken from a woman aged 40 to 50 in good health. J is TRBJ1-1 and V is TRBV6-5; D may be TRBD1 (5 bases). The CDR3 coding sequence is TGTGCCAGCAGTTACACGTCCGGGACCGCCCGGAGGGCTTTCTTT. This translates into CASSYTSGTARRAFF.